This T cell receptor (beta chain) came from a study of T-cell memory formation after mild COVID-19. Study-level background: Among the donors, TCR clusters were largely specific to each donor.

As regards this clonotype: Antigen specificity is unknown.

From the 5' RACE reads, TCRdb called clonotypes with MiXCR, one entry per CDR3 protein. This repertoire shows hundreds of thousands of distinct CDR3 sequences, over 15% found once; its top ten account for about 22%. Study-wide points: Contracting clones from day 15 to 85 showed balanced CD4/CD8; later expanders favored CD4+. SARS-CoV-2 specificity was not confirmed for second-wave clones peaking on day 37.

V lost 1 base to trimming and J lost 1 base, with 7 bases between them. The CDR3 contains 14 residues. Germline-derived CDR1 and CDR2 are SGHVS and FNYEAQ. The receptor's source is a man between 18 and 29 years old who had mild COVID-19 (a few samples of this study predate the infection). Cell type and time point are not known. The material sequenced was PBMCs or a T cell subset sorted from them (not recorded which). The genes are TRBV7-6 and TRBJ2-5; D gene unclear. Written as DNA, the CDR3 is TGTGCCAGCAGCTTAGAGGTGGGCCAAGAGACCCAGTACTTC. It is translated as CASSLEVGQETQYF. The variable domain in full, with the rest retrieved from reference TRBV7-6 and TRBJ2-5, is GAGVSQSPRYKVTKRGQDVALRCDPISGHVSLYWYRQALGQGPEFLTYFNYEAQQDKSGLPNDRFSAERPEGSISTLTIQRTEQRDSAMYRCASSLEVGQETQYFGPGTRLLVL.